This T cell receptor beta chain was obtained from a study of radiotherapy plus CTLA-4 blockade in lung cancer. TCRdb keeps only in-frame clones here, not all; method: immunoSEQ multiplex PCR. The table shows about 85,000 clones, with around 88% occurring only once. In germline, CDR1 is SGHTA, CDR2 FQGTGA. Germline trimming cut 1 base from V and 7 bases from J; bases unmatched to any gene: 7. The CDR3 extends over 16 amino acids. Focal radiation plus CTLA-4 blockade with ipilimumab was administered to patients who had chemo-refractory metastatic non-small-cell lung cancer. Study results and caveats: TCR clones originating in tumors grew in number in blood after radiotherapy plus ipilimumab.

This clone appeared once. Its antigen remains unknown. The TCR originated in a human donor with non-small cell lung cancer who had a partial response to radiotherapy plus ipilimumab. The chain has TRBV7-3 and TRBJ1-6; 7 bases fit TRBD1. Sequences were derived from peripheral blood, sampled from a patient treated with radiotherapy plus ipilimumab. The chain's CDR3 is CASSLIGGDSNSPLHF. CDR3 coding DNA: TGTGCCAGCAGCTTAATAGGTGGGGACAGCAATTCACCCCTCCACTTT.